What follows are 30 T cell receptor beta chains derived from one specimen sequenced in a study of T cell responses to AZD1222 COVID-19 vaccine listed by TCRdb under 2021. The time point label, read with the paper, signifies: baseline before first vaccination. Library preparation used the immunoSEQ multiplex PCR assay. The table was pulled from immuneACCESS by TCRdb, which kept in-frame rearrangements only. Such tables lose some clones; where checked, under half of the loss comes from unresolved V genes, and the rest has no known cause. Counted in this sample were about 180,000 clones; 90% of them appeared once. The ten top clones hold about 2.8% of the sample. The sample was peripheral blood, taken on day 0 of AZD1222 vaccination. These TCRs come from an adult in good health.

This clone was picked up a small number of times. The chain has TRBV7-2 and TRBJ1-2; D is possibly TRBD1 (5 bases). CDR3 length equals 16 residues. CDR1 SGHTA and CDR2 FQGNSA come from the germline V gene. Trimming left V 3 bases short and J 1 base short, with 15 bases between. The CDR3: CASSFNQGGVNYGYTF. CDR3 sequence (DNA): TGTGCCAGCAGCTTCAATCAGGGAGGGGTTAACTATGGCTACACCTTC.

The V gene is TRBV6-2 or TRBV6-3, the J gene TRBJ1-2; D possibly corresponds to TRBD1 (6 bases). V was pared by 6 bases and J by 0 bases, with 20 bases between. CDR1 MNHEY and CDR2 SVGEGT come from the germline V gene. The CDR3 is made up of 17 amino acids. The CDR3 bases are TGTGCCAGCAGCCGCGCGGGGGCCTTGGCGGCTAACTATGGCTACACCTTC. Translated, it gives CASSRAGALAANYGYTF.

The chain recombines TRBV7-9 with TRBJ1-3; weak D call: TRBD1 (5 bases). The CDR3 spans 14 residues. Trimming pared 5 bases from V and 2 bases from J, leaving 10 bases between. Germline values: CDR1 SEHNR, CDR2 FQNEAQ (reference sequence). The CDR3, as DNA: TGTGCCAGCAGCCAAGGGGTGGCTGGAAACACCATATATTTT. Protein product: CASSQGVAGNTIYF.

This clone was detected only once. CDR3 sequence: CASSVGEATNEKLFF. The DNA of the CDR3 is TGTGCCAGCAGCGTAGGGGAAGCAACTAATGAAAAACTGTTTTTT. The chain combines TRBV9 with TRBJ1-4; no firm D call. CDR1 is SGDLS, CDR2 YYNGEE, per germline. The CDR3 is 15 amino acids. Between the trimmed V and J ends, which lost 0 bases and 0 bases, there was a span of 6 bases.

The chain joins TRBV14 to TRBJ1-6; no reliable D call. This CDR3 has 19 residues. Germline loops: CDR1 SGHDN, CDR2 FVKESK. Trimming took 0 bases from V and 0 from J, leaving 15 bases between them. The CDR3 loop reads CASSQEIPGPSSYNSPLHF. The CDR3 bases are TGTGCCAGCAGCCAAGAGATACCCGGGCCGAGCTCCTATAATTCACCCCTCCACTTT.

The rearrangement uses TRBV2 and TRBJ2-2; D is undetermined. Trimming pared 5 bases from V and 5 bases from J, leaving 12 bases between. Germline-derived CDR1 and CDR2 are SNHLY and FYNNEI. The CDR3 is 14 residues long. As DNA, the CDR3 is TGTGCCAGCAGTTCTTTTACGTTTACCGGGGAGCTGTTTTTT. It yields the protein CASSSFTFTGELFF.

The gene calls are TRBV7-9 and TRBJ2-7; D call uncertain. The CDR3 extends over 16 amino acids. The V gene lost 4 bases and the J gene lost 1 base, with 17 bases spanning the gap. CDR1 and CDR2 from the germline V gene are SEHNR and FQNEAQ (reference sequence). CDR3 coding DNA: TGTGCCAGCAGCTCCAGTGTGGGGTGGGTTTCCTACGAGCAGTACTTC. Translated, it gives CASSSSVGWVSYEQYF.

The chain combines TRBV29-1 with TRBJ2-7; tentative D call: TRBD2 (6 bases). The V end lost 5 bases, the J end lost 4 bases, and 12 bases lay between the germline ends. The CDR3 extends over 12 amino acids. Germline-derived CDR1 and CDR2 are SQVTM and ANQGSEA. DNA for the CDR3: TGCAGCGTTCTCCTAGCGCAATACGAGCAGTACTTC. Translated: CSVLLAQYEQYF.

V and J are TRBV30 and TRBJ2-3, with 7 nucleotides matching TRBD2. V dropped 4 bases and J dropped 6; count of bases not matched to a gene: 7. Germline-derived CDR1 and CDR2 are GTSNPN and SVGIG (reference sequence). CDR3 length: 13 residues. For the CDR3, the DNA is TGTGCCTGGACTAGCGGTGTAGACGATACGCAGTATTTT. It translates to CAWTSGVDDTQYF.

V usage is TRBV2 and J usage is TRBJ2-1; D is undetermined. The CDR3 consists of 12 residues. Trimming took 1 base from V and 9 from J, leaving 7 bases between them. Per the germline V gene, CDR1 is SNHLY and CDR2 is FYNNEI. The CDR3 reads CASSEELGEQFF. CDR3 bases: TGTGCCAGCAGTGAAGAGCTTGGTGAGCAGTTCTTC.

V usage is TRBV19 and J usage is TRBJ1-4; tentative D call: TRBD1 (6 bases). Trimming took 6 bases from V and 2 from J, leaving 10 bases between them. Germline CDR1 is LNHDA and CDR2 is SQIVND (reference sequence). CDR3 length: 14 amino acids. The chain's CDR3 is CASSTGITNEKLFF. CDR3 coding DNA: TGTGCCAGTAGCACAGGGATCACTAATGAAAAACTGTTTTTT.

This clone has only one observation. The chain uses TRBV12-5 and TRBJ1-1; unclear D gene. V lost 1 base and J lost 1, with 1 base in between. The germline gives CDR1 LGHNT, CDR2 FRNRAP. The length of the CDR3 is 12 residues. CDR3 residues: CASGLGNTEAFF. CDR3 nucleotide sequence: TGTGCTAGTGGTTTGGGGAACACTGAAGCTTTCTTT.

The chain recombines TRBV18 with TRBJ1-5; 8 positions match TRBD1. The CDR3 runs to 13 residues. Germline V lookup: CDR1 KGHSH, CDR2 LQKENI. Trimming took 3 bases from V and 8 from J; bases not matched to a gene: 3. The CDR3, as DNA: TGTGCCAGCTCACCCGAACAGGGGGAGCCCCAGCATTTT. Protein sequence: CASSPEQGEPQHF.

This clone has only a few counts. Distinct nucleotide sequences in the sample also encode this CDR3. In DNA form, the CDR3 reads TGCGCCAGCAGCCGAGACAGGGTCACCGGGGAGCTGTTTTTT. Protein product: CASSRDRVTGELFF. This sequence joins TRBV5-1 and TRBJ2-2; 7 nucleotides line up with TRBD1. V lost 4 bases, J lost 4 bases, and 4 bases stayed unmatched. The CDR3 is 14 amino acids. CDR1 and CDR2 from the germline V gene are SGHRS and YFSETQ.

The chain couples TRBV7-2 to TRBJ1-3, with D hard to call. The CDR3 sequence is 15 residues long. Per germline, CDR1 SGHTA and CDR2 FQGNSA. Trimming took 5 bases from V and 6 from J, leaving 17 bases between them. CDR3 coding DNA: TGTGCCAGCAGCCCGGACCGAAGTGCAAAAAACACCATATATTTT. It yields the protein CASSPDRSAKNTIYF.

The V gene is TRBV19, the J gene TRBJ2-1; 11 nucleotides align to TRBD1. The CDR3 length is 16 residues. Unmatched junction bases numbered 4, after V lost 0 bases and J lost 6 bases. Germline assignment: CDR1 LNHDA and CDR2 SQIVND (reference sequence). The DNA for the CDR3 is TGTGCCAGTAGTATAGATCTAGGGACAGGGGGCAATGAGCAGTTCTTC. Amino acid sequence: CASSIDLGTGGNEQFF.

V is TRBV7-8 and J is TRBJ1-3; no clear D. Germline values: CDR1 SGHVS, CDR2 FQNEAQ. The CDR3 sequence is 14 residues long. V was trimmed by 1 base and J by 0 bases, leaving 4 bases between them. The CDR3 sequence is CASSLGSSGNTIYF. The CDR3 nucleotides read TGTGCCAGCAGCTTAGGGAGCTCTGGAAACACCATATATTTT.

The V gene is TRBV4-1, the J gene TRBJ1-1; D gene uncertain. V lost 4 bases to trimming and J lost 0 bases, with 6 bases between them. This CDR3 has 13 amino acids. Germline CDR1 MGHRA, CDR2 YSYEKL. The chain's CDR3 is CASSLGMNTEAFF. The CDR3 coding sequence is TGCGCCAGCAGCCTAGGCATGAACACTGAAGCTTTCTTT.

This chain uses TRBV19 with TRBJ2-1; no definite D call. The CDR3 length is 12 residues. V was cut by 8 bases and J by 4 bases, with 9 bases left in between. Per the germline V gene, CDR1 is LNHDA and CDR2 is SQIVND (reference sequence). The CDR3 loop is CASEDRYNEQFF. Here the CDR3 DNA reads TGTGCCAGTGAAGACCGATACAATGAGCAGTTCTTC.

This chain links TRBV2 with TRBJ2-5, with 7 bases matching TRBD2. CDR1 and CDR2 from the germline V gene are SNHLY and FYNNEI. The V segment lost 5 bases and the J segment 3 bases; nucleotides outside the gene matches: 6. This CDR3 is built from 14 residues. In DNA form, the CDR3 reads TGTGCCAGCAGTCCCGGGACTATTAAAGAGACCCAGTACTTC. Translating it yields CASSPGTIKETQYF.

The gene calls are TRBV27 and TRBJ1-6; a weak D match, TRBD1 (5 bases). The CDR3 contains 14 residues. Germline assignment: CDR1 MNHEY and CDR2 SMNVEV (reference sequence). V was clipped by 7 bases and J by 9 bases, with 16 bases between them. The CDR3 DNA sequence: TGTGCCAGCAAGGACATCGGATCCCTTTCACCCCTCCACTTT. Residues: CASKDIGSLSPLHF.

This chain links TRBV4-3 with TRBJ2-2; the match to TRBD1 covers 8 bases. This CDR3 comprises 16 residues. V shed 4 bases, J shed 7 bases, and the junction held 11 bases outside the gene matches. Germline V lookup: CDR1 LGHNA, CDR2 YSLEER. CDR3 sequence: CASSPYGTGLGGELFF. In DNA, the CDR3 is TGCGCCAGCAGCCCTTATGGGACAGGCTTAGGCGGGGAGCTGTTTTTT.

The V gene is TRBV27, the J gene TRBJ1-1; D is uncertain. CDR1 and CDR2 (germline): MNHEY, SMNVEV (reference sequence). This CDR3 spans 14 amino acids. Trimming shortened V by 0 bases and J by 1 base, and 6 bases separated the two germline ends. The CDR3 DNA reads TGTGCCAGCAGTTTATCGGTCGCGAACACTGAAGCTTTCTTT. It yields the protein CASSLSVANTEAFF.

The rearrangement uses TRBV27 and TRBJ2-3; either TRBD1 or TRBD2 may supply D (7 bases each). The V and J ends lost 4 bases and 5 bases respectively, with 10 bases between them. This CDR3 is built from 13 residues. Germline V gene lookup returns CDR1 MNHEY and CDR2 SMNVEV (reference sequence). The CDR3 spells CASSSGGGDTQYF. CDR3 nucleotide sequence: TGTGCCAGCAGTTCAGGGGGGGGAGATACGCAGTATTTT.

This chain links TRBV2 with TRBJ2-2; TRBD1 matches 7 bases. The CDR3 is 18 residues long. Unmatched junction bases numbered 18, after V lost 6 bases and J lost 5 bases. Germline CDR1 SNHLY, CDR2 FYNNEI. The CDR3 here is CASRFGQGELRRTGELFF. CDR3 sequence (DNA): TGTGCCAGCAGGTTCGGCCAGGGGGAATTACGGCGAACCGGGGAGCTGTTTTTT.

The rearrangement joins TRBV7-9 to TRBJ2-7; D tentatively reads TRBD1 or TRBD2 (6 bases each). Trimming removed 5 bases at V and 6 bases at J, with 17 bases between. The CDR3 runs to 14 residues. Germline V gives CDR1 SEHNR, CDR2 FQNEAQ (reference sequence). CDR3 residues: CASSPTGAFAEQYF. In DNA form, the CDR3 reads TGTGCCAGCAGCCCCACGGGGGCTTTCGCCGAGCAGTACTTC.

This clone was detected only a few times. The genes are TRBV12-3 or TRBV12-4 and TRBJ1-1; no clear D. V lost 6 bases to trimming and J lost 0 bases, with 5 bases between them. CDR3 length: 12 residues. The CDR3 sequence is CASSHVNTEAFF. In nucleotides, the CDR3 is TGTGCCAGCAGCCATGTGAACACTGAAGCTTTCTTT.

The chain links TRBV11-3 to TRBJ1-1; 9 bases agree with TRBD1. The CDR3 sequence is 15 residues long. V lost 6 bases and J lost 1; bases outside the gene matches: 6. The germline gives CDR1 SGHNT, CDR2 YENEEA. CDR3 in amino acids: CASSPDRGPNTEAFF. CDR3 DNA: TGTGCCAGCAGTCCGGACAGGGGACCGAACACTGAAGCTTTCTTT.

The chain employs TRBV4-3 and TRBJ1-1; D is unresolved. From germline, CDR1 is LGHNA and CDR2 YSLEER. The CDR3 has 15 amino acids. Trimming removed 5 bases from V and 7 bases from J, with 20 bases in between. CDR3 protein: CASSIKGAGPNEAFF. CDR3 in DNA: TGCGCCAGCAGCATTAAGGGTGCCGGACCTAATGAAGCTTTCTTT.

The V gene is TRBV27, the J gene TRBJ1-6, with D perhaps TRBD1 (6 bases). This CDR3 region has 16 residues. Per germline, CDR1 MNHEY and CDR2 SMNVEV (reference sequence). Deletions cut 3 bases from V and 2 bases from J, with 11 bases between. The DNA for the CDR3 is TGTGCCAGCAGTTTGGCCGGACAGACCTATAATTCACCCCTCCACTTT. Its protein product is CASSLAGQTYNSPLHF.